This TCR beta chain stems from a study of glioma-infiltrating T cells. The CDR3 runs to 15 residues. V shed 3 bases, J shed 2 bases, and the junction held 7 bases outside the gene matches. The germline gives CDR1 LNHNV, CDR2 YYDKDF (reference sequence). TCR alpha and beta CDR3 regions were amplified from RNA using iRepertoire nested multiplex PCR. Tissue mRNA or PBMC total RNA, about 90-400 ng, went into one-step reverse transcription and amplification. TCRdb re-derived calls from the multiplex PCR reads in MiXCR, one entry per CDR3 protein. Of about 190,000 distinct CDR3 sequences in the sample, over 25% are singletons; the top ten hold 20%. Study-level points and caveats: Gliomas, especially low-grade, showed above-expected tissue-blood divergence; non-neoplastic patients showed below. CDR3 overlap between tissue and blood was very small.

This clonotype was seen repeatedly, ten times or more. Its antigen remains unidentified. Sequencing input: glioma tissue, nonneoplastic brain tissue, or PBMCs (not recorded which). The chain recombines TRBV15 with TRBJ2-7; 7 positions agree with TRBD1. This receptor was identified in a human donor with low-grade glioma or glioblastoma, undergoing nonglioma brain surgery, or in good health (not recorded which). In DNA form, the CDR3 reads TGTGCCACCAGCAGGGGCCGGGACAGCACCTACGAGCAGTACTTC. Protein: CATSRGRDSTYEQYF.